Shown below are 6 T cell receptor beta chains from a single sample sequenced in a study of lymphopenia after photon versus proton radiotherapy. TCRdb's copy holds only in-frame clones and misses some; the assay was immunoSEQ multiplex PCR. The repertoire consists of some 25,000 clones, with around 85% occurring once and the leading ten covering around 5.3%. Source: peripheral blood, taken from a patient treated with photon-based radiotherapy. These receptors all stem from a man aged 25 to 40 with gastric cancer.

This clone was seen a single time. The chain recombines TRBV5-4 with TRBJ2-3; D might be TRBD1 (5 bases). The CDR3 is 17 amino acids. Germline V CDR1 and CDR2: SGHNT, YYREEE (reference sequence). V dropped 3 bases and J dropped 1 base, with 18 bases sitting between them. In DNA form, the CDR3 reads TGTGCCAGCAGCTCCTGGCTAAGGACACTTCGCACAGATACGCAGTATTTT. Residues: CASSSWLRTLRTDTQYF.

The V and J genes are TRBV7-3 and TRBJ1-1; the D gene is possibly TRBD1 (5 bases). This CDR3 has 16 amino acids. Trimming stripped 5 bases from V and 0 bases from J, with 16 bases between. The germline CDR1 and CDR2 sequences are SGHTA and FQGTGA. CDR3 residues: CASSPDGARMNTEAFF. The DNA for the CDR3 is TGTGCCAGCAGCCCTGACGGGGCTAGGATGAACACTGAAGCTTTCTTT. Variable domain in full (rest from reference TRBV7-3 and TRBJ1-1): GAGVSQTPSNKVTEKGKYVELRCDPISGHTALYWYRQSLGQGPEFLIYFQGTGAADDSGLPNDRFFAVRPEGSVSTLKIQRTERGDSAVYLCASSPDGARMNTEAFFGQGTRLTVV.

This chain uses TRBV12-5 with TRBJ2-1; D is undetermined. Germline CDR1 LGHNT, CDR2 FRNRAP. CDR3 length: 8 residues. Trimming cost V 11 bases and J 4 bases, with 0 bases left between them. CDR3 amino acids: CAYNEQFF. The CDR3 DNA follows: TGTGCTTACAATGAGCAGTTCTTC.

This clone was detected only a few times. The chain links TRBV15 to TRBJ1-5; unclear D gene. This CDR3 spans 12 amino acids. The germline CDR1 and CDR2 sequences are LNHNV and YYDKDF (reference sequence). Trimming left V 1 base short and J 6 bases short, with 4 bases between. The CDR3 protein is CATSRVGQPQHF. In DNA, the CDR3 is TGTGCCACCAGCAGAGTAGGTCAGCCCCAGCATTTT.

Turning to this clone: At one boundary the junction diverges from the germline segment, which might be a read error. J is TRBJ2-3 and V is TRBV10-2; D is unresolved. The CDR3 contains 13 residues. Per the germline V gene, CDR1 is WSHSY and CDR2 is SAAADI. The CDR3 is CASSVAATDTRYF. The DNA of the CDR3 is TGCGCCAGCAGTGTTGCGGCCACAGATACGCGGTATTTT.

This chain connects TRBV10-1 to TRBJ1-1; no firm D call. CDR3 length equals 10 residues. Germline V gives CDR1 WNHNN, CDR2 SYGVQD (reference sequence). The V and J ends lost 8 bases and 11 bases respectively, with 12 bases between them. As DNA, the CDR3 is TGCGCCAGCCACCAGTCGTGGGCTTTCTTT. Translating it yields CASHQSWAFF.